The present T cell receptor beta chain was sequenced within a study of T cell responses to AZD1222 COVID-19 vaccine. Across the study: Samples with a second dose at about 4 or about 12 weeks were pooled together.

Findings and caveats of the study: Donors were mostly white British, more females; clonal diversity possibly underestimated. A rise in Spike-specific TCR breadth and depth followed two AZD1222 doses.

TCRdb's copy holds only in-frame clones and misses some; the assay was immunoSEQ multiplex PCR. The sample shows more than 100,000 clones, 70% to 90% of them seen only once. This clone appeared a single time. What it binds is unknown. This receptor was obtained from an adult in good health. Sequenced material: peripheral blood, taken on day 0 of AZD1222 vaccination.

CDR3 DNA: TGCGCCAGCAGCTTGGTGAGACCGACTGAAAAACTGTTTTTT. This sequence encodes CASSLVRPTEKLFF. V is TRBV5-1 and J is TRBJ1-4; D unresolved. The CDR3 has 14 amino acids. Looked up from germline, CDR1 is SGHRS and CDR2 is YFSETQ. Trimming shortened V by 0 bases and J by 7 bases, and 10 bases separated the two germline ends.